Following are 23 T cell receptor beta chains from one sample sequenced in a study of shared clonotypes between healthy human individuals. TCRdb's copy holds only in-frame clones and misses some; the assay was immunoSEQ multiplex PCR. Here the sample spans 2 million to 2.5 million clones, roughly 92% being singletons. The sample consisted of naive CD4+ T cells from PBMCs. Subset described: CD45RA+ positively selected. Every receptor here comes from a young man in good health. Some clones in this sample may be carry-over from other donors' samples.

V and J are TRBV27 and TRBJ2-1; D is possibly TRBD1 (5 bases). Germline V gives CDR1 MNHEY, CDR2 SMNVEV (reference sequence). V was trimmed by 5 bases and J by 6 bases, leaving 14 bases between them. This CDR3 has 14 residues. The CDR3 bases are TGTGCCAGCAGTGAACGAACAAGGGGCAATGAGCAGTTCTTC. Protein sequence: CASSERTRGNEQFF.

The chain couples TRBV6-5 to TRBJ2-7, with 9 bases fitting TRBD1. Per the germline V gene, CDR1 is MNHEY and CDR2 is SVGAGI. The CDR3 covers 13 residues. J was trimmed by 7 bases and V by 4 bases; bases with no gene match: 5. The CDR3 sequence is CASSSGTGSEQYF. The CDR3 DNA reads TGTGCCAGCAGTTCCGGGACAGGGTCGGAGCAGTACTTC.

The CDR3 is CASSTPGSQETQYF. CDR3 coding DNA: TGTGCCAGCAGTACGCCTGGTAGCCAAGAGACCCAGTACTTC. This chain links TRBV28 with TRBJ2-5; D remains ambiguous. In germline, CDR1 is MDHEN, CDR2 SYDVKM. The CDR3 totals 14 residues. V lost 5 bases to trimming and J lost 1 base, with 11 bases between them. The variable domain in full, completed from reference TRBV28 and TRBJ2-5, reads DVKVTQSSRYLVKRTGEKVFLECVQDMDHENMFWYRQDPGLGLRLIYFSYDVKMKEKGDIPEGYSVSREKKERFSLILESASTNQTSMYLCASSTPGSQETQYFGPGTRLLVL.

The chain combines TRBV27 with TRBJ2-7; D is ambiguous. Per the germline V gene, CDR1 is MNHEY and CDR2 is SMNVEV (reference sequence). The CDR3 is made up of 12 amino acids. Deletions cut 6 bases from V and 6 bases from J, with 12 bases between. Here the CDR3 reads CASSSPWREQYF. In nucleotides, the CDR3 is TGTGCCAGCAGCTCCCCGTGGCGCGAGCAGTACTTC.

The chain combines TRBV7-8 with TRBJ1-4, with 8 bases fitting TRBD1. CDR3 length: 16 amino acids. The germline CDR1 and CDR2 sequences are SGHVS and FQNEAQ. After removal of 1 base from V and 8 bases from J, the junction contained 9 bases not matched to a gene. CDR3 in DNA: TGTGCCAGCAGCTTAGGGGACAGGACACAGGGCGAAAAACTGTTTTTT. Its protein is CASSLGDRTQGEKLFF.

This clone was recorded only once. This chain joins TRBV11-3 and TRBJ2-2; tentative D call: TRBD1 (6 bases). Germline loops: CDR1 SGHNT, CDR2 YENEEA. Between the trimmed V and J ends, which lost 2 bases and 8 bases, there was a span of 9 bases. This CDR3 is built from 13 residues. The CDR3 sequence is CASSLRGKGELFF. The DNA for the CDR3 is TGTGCCAGCAGCTTAAGGGGGAAAGGGGAGCTGTTTTTT.

The rearrangement uses TRBV6-5 and TRBJ2-7; D is unclear. Trimming stripped 7 bases from V and 4 bases from J, with 11 bases between. The CDR3 totals 12 residues. Germline V CDR1 and CDR2: MNHEY, SVGAGI. The CDR3 sequence is CASTRVGYEQYF. The DNA for the CDR3 is TGTGCCAGCACCCGAGTGGGGTACGAGCAGTACTTC.

The chain joins TRBV9 to TRBJ2-3; 12 nucleotides match TRBD2. The V segment lost 4 bases and the J segment 4 bases; nucleotides outside the gene matches: 13. Per the germline V gene, CDR1 is SGDLS and CDR2 is YYNGEE. This CDR3 contains 18 residues. For the CDR3, the DNA is TGTGCCAGCAGCCCCTCGATGGGACTAGCGGGTTCGCCAGATACGCAGTATTTT. This gives the protein CASSPSMGLAGSPDTQYF.

The gene calls are TRBV5-1 and TRBJ2-7; D is perhaps TRBD1 or TRBD2 (5 bases each). Germline V lookup: CDR1 SGHRS, CDR2 YFSETQ. The V end lost 3 bases, the J end lost 2 bases, and 12 bases lay between the germline ends. The CDR3 is 14 amino acids. In DNA, the CDR3 is TGCGCCAGCAGCTCCCGGGACGGGACCTACGAGCAGTACTTC. It encodes CASSSRDGTYEQYF.

This clone has just one count. The V and J genes are TRBV6-4 and TRBJ1-2; tentative D call: TRBD1 (5 bases). Germline V gene data show CDR1 as MRHNA and CDR2 as SNTAGT. V was trimmed by 6 bases and J by 5 bases, leaving 13 bases between them. This CDR3 comprises 13 residues. The CDR3 here is CASSQNTGYGYTF. The DNA for the CDR3 is TGTGCCAGCAGCCAAAATACAGGTTATGGCTACACCTTC.

The J gene is TRBJ2-7, the V gene TRBV5-1; TRBD2 matches 9 bases. Trimming at V came to 2 bases and at J to 0 bases, leaving 6 bases not matched to a gene. From germline, CDR1 is SGHRS and CDR2 YFSETQ. The CDR3 length is 16 residues. The chain's CDR3 is CASSFGSSGASYEQYF. CDR3 coding DNA: TGCGCCAGCAGCTTCGGGTCTAGCGGGGCCTCCTACGAGCAGTACTTC.

The chain has TRBV28 and TRBJ1-1; D remains ambiguous. V dropped 1 base and J dropped 5 bases, with 11 bases sitting between them. Germline V CDR1 and CDR2: MDHEN, SYDVKM. There are 14 residues in the CDR3. CDR3 DNA: TGTGCCAGCAGTTTATCGGCCCTGTGGACTGAAGCTTTCTTT. Translated, it gives CASSLSALWTEAFF.

This chain joins TRBV14 and TRBJ2-2, with TRBD1 matching over 7 bases. The J segment lost 1 base and the V segment lost 4 bases, leaving 6 bases of the junction unmatched. The CDR3 has 16 amino acids. Germline CDR1 reads SGHDN; CDR2 reads FVKESK. CDR3 sequence reads: CASSPRRTGNTGELFF. The CDR3 coding sequence is TGTGCCAGCAGCCCCCGACGGACAGGGAACACCGGGGAGCTGTTTTTT.

V usage is TRBV7-9 and J usage is TRBJ1-2, with D uncertain. The CDR3 runs 15 residues. V lost 1 base and J 4 bases, leaving 13 bases between the germline ends. Germline V CDR1 and CDR2: SEHNR, FQNEAQ (reference sequence). CDR3 coding DNA: TGTGCCAGCAGCTTAGGGGCCCCGGTGGCCTATGGCTACACCTTC. Its protein is CASSLGAPVAYGYTF.

The chain joins TRBV19 to TRBJ2-2; 9 bases map to TRBD2. In germline, CDR1 is LNHDA, CDR2 SQIVND (reference sequence). V was clipped by 8 bases and J by 1 base; unmatched bases: 8. The CDR3 sequence is 16 residues long. CDR3 loop: CASCPVTSGNTGELFF. The DNA for the CDR3 is TGTGCCAGTTGCCCGGTGACTAGCGGGAACACCGGGGAGCTGTTTTTT.

V is TRBV9 and J is TRBJ1-2; 8 bases agree with TRBD1. CDR3 length: 15 residues. V dropped 4 bases and J dropped 4; count of bases not matched to a gene: 9. Germline V lookup: CDR1 SGDLS, CDR2 YYNGEE. In DNA form, the CDR3 reads TGTGCCAGCAGCACTCGGACAGGGTCATTCTATGGCTACACCTTC. Protein: CASSTRTGSFYGYTF.

V gene TRBV28 combines with J gene TRBJ2-2, with a possible D match to TRBD1 (6 bases). This CDR3 has 13 amino acids. Per germline, CDR1 MDHEN and CDR2 SYDVKM. Trimming pared 6 bases from V and 2 bases from J, leaving 7 bases between. CDR3 sequence reads: CASRGGNTGELFF. In nucleotides, the CDR3 is TGTGCCAGCAGAGGGGGAAACACCGGGGAGCTGTTTTTT.

This clone was observed once. The V call is TRBV28, the J call TRBJ2-7; tentatively, D is TRBD1 (6 bases). Trimming shortened V by 6 bases and J by 3 bases, and 15 bases separated the two germline ends. Germline V CDR1 and CDR2: MDHEN, SYDVKM. The CDR3 consists of 14 residues. CDR3 DNA sequence: TGTGCCAGCAGCCCCGGGACACAGATCTACGAGCAGTACTTC. As protein: CASSPGTQIYEQYF.

The rearrangement links TRBV7-9 to TRBJ1-1; unclear D gene. The CDR3 covers 16 residues. Germline CDR1 and CDR2: SEHNR and FQNEAQ (reference sequence). Trimming cost V 1 base and J 1 base, with 13 bases left between them. The CDR3 DNA sequence: TGTGCCAGCAGCTTAGGGTGGCCCCGCGGGAACACTGAAGCTTTCTTT. Translation: CASSLGWPRGNTEAFF.

Points on this clone: The sample carries other DNA sequences with the same CDR3. The V and J genes are TRBV28 and TRBJ1-1, with D perhaps TRBD1 (6 bases). This CDR3 spans 12 amino acids. Trimming took off 6 bases at V and 8 bases at J, with 13 bases between the two ends. In germline, CDR1 is MDHEN, CDR2 SYDVKM. CDR3 in DNA: TGTGCCAGCAGCCTTACCGGGACAGAAGCTTTCTTT. Amino acids: CASSLTGTEAFF.

The chain carries TRBV6-5 and TRBJ2-5; TRBD1 is a possible D gene (6 bases). The CDR3 totals 15 residues. With 5 bases removed from V and 7 bases from J, the gap between germline ends came to 20 bases. CDR1 is MNHEY and CDR2 is SVGAGI in the germline V gene. As DNA, the CDR3 is TGTGCCAGCAGTCCGACGGACAGACTCGGTGGGACCCAGTACTTC. Translated, it gives CASSPTDRLGGTQYF.

Here the CDR3 DNA reads TGCGCCAGCAGCCGCCTCCCGGGACTGTCAAACGAGCAGTACTTC. It yields the protein CASSRLPGLSNEQYF. V usage is TRBV5-1 and J usage is TRBJ2-7, with a possible D match to TRBD2 (6 bases). The CDR3 covers 15 residues. Germline V gene sequence: CDR1 SGHRS, CDR2 YFSETQ. V was pared by 4 bases and J by 5 bases, with 19 bases between.

This chain uses TRBV30 with TRBJ2-5; no definite D call. The CDR3 sequence is 13 residues long. Trimming removed 1 base from V and 5 bases from J, with 11 bases in between. Germline V gives CDR1 GTSNPN, CDR2 SVGIG (reference sequence). In nucleotides, the CDR3 is TGTGCCTGGAGTGCGGACCTTTTCGAGACCCAGTACTTC. It codes for CAWSADLFETQYF.